This is a list of T cell receptor beta chains from one sample in a study of T cell responses to AZD1222 COVID-19 vaccine. Profiling relied on immunoSEQ multiplex PCR, and the TCRdb table lists in-frame clones only, not all of them. This table holds approximately 80,000 clones, around 90% found once. The sample was peripheral blood, taken on day 0 of AZD1222 vaccination. These receptor sequences come from an adult in good health. Both conserved end residues are part of each CDR3. The D gene is left open where the match is weak. Not every row has a clone size; where given, it reads once, few, many or a size class.

>NA|TRBD2|TRBJ2-7|TRBV7-2
CASSWDYYEQYF
TGTGCCAGCAGCTGGGACTACTACGAGCAGTACTTC
>NA|NA|TRBJ1-3|TRBV11-3
CASSSQGSGNTIYF
TGTGCCAGCAGCTCACAGGGCTCTGGAAACACCATATATTTT
>NA|NA|TRBJ1-3|TRBV9
CASSALQGSSGNTIYF
TGTGCCAGCAGCGCTTTACAGGGATCCTCTGGAAACACCATATATTTT
>NA|NA|TRBJ2-7|TRBV4-1
CASSPQDPSYEQYF
TGCGCCAGCAGCCCCCAAGACCCTTCCTACGAGCAGTACTTC
>NA|NA|TRBJ1-1|TRBV5-6
CASNYITDGNTEAFF
TGTGCCAGCAACTATATTACGGACGGGAACACTGAAGCTTTCTTT
>few|NA|TRBJ2-1|TRBV4-3
CASSQVKRPLGNEQFF
TGCGCCAGCAGCCAAGTAAAACGACCCCTGGGAAATGAGCAGTTCTTC
>NA|TRBD2|TRBJ2-7|TRBV19
CASSDRDSGAGSQYF
TGTGCCAGTAGTGACCGCGATAGCGGGGCGGGATCACAGTACTTC
>NA|NA|TRBJ1-3|TRBV5-1
CASSLNPQLAGNTIYF
TGCGCCAGCAGCTTGAACCCTCAGCTAGCTGGAAACACCATATATTTT
>NA|NA|TRBJ1-5|TRBV5-8
CASSLKGVGNQPQHF
TGTGCCAGCAGCTTGAAGGGAGTGGGCAATCAGCCCCAGCATTTT
>NA|NA|TRBJ1-3|TRBV7-2
CASDAAPSGNTIYF
TGTGCCAGCGACGCGGCGCCCTCTGGAAACACCATATATTTT
>NA|NA|TRBJ1-5|TRBV2
CASSTDDQPQHF
TGTGCCAGCAGTACAGACGATCAGCCCCAGCATTTT
>NA|NA|TRBJ1-4|TRBV11-2
CASSRGSNEKLFF
TGTGCCAGCAGCAGAGGGTCTAATGAAAAACTGTTTTTT
>NA|NA|TRBJ2-1|TRBV7-2
CASSFWEYNEQFF
TGTGCCAGCAGCTTCTGGGAGTACAATGAGCAGTTCTTC
>NA|NA|TRBJ2-6|TRBV4-2
CASSQVVGPGANVLTF
TGTGCCAGCAGCCAAGTGGTGGGTCCTGGGGCCAACGTCCTGACTTTC
>NA|NA|TRBJ2-7|TRBV5-1
CASSLADSGGGGYF
TGCGCCAGCAGCTTGGCCGATTCGGGCGGAGGTGGGTACTTC
>NA|NA|TRBJ2-1|TRBV19
CATEVGQVQFF
TGTGCCACAGAAGTCGGACAAGTGCAGTTCTTC
>NA|NA|TRBJ2-5|TRBV9
CASSPAARPSGETQYF
TGTGCCAGCAGCCCCGCGGCACGTCCCTCGGGAGAGACCCAGTACTTC
>few|TRBD2|TRBJ2-1|TRBV10-3
CAISDYTSGKGNEQFF
TGTGCCATCAGTGACTACACTAGCGGGAAGGGCAATGAGCAGTTCTTC
>once|NA|TRBJ2-5|TRBV5-5
CASSLQGRETQYF
TGTGCCAGCAGCTTACAGGGTCGGGAGACCCAGTACTTC
>NA|TRBD1|TRBJ2-1|TRBV5-1
CASSLGQGAGNEQFF
TGCGCCAGCAGCCTTGGACAGGGGGCTGGTAATGAGCAGTTCTTC
>few|TRBD2|TRBJ2-3|TRBV6-4
CASSFGGRGDTQYF
TGTGCCAGCTCCTTTGGCGGGAGAGGGGATACGCAGTATTTT
>NA|NA|TRBJ1-1|TRBV9
CASSVDPSRGTEAFF
TGTGCCAGCAGCGTAGATCCCTCAAGGGGGACTGAAGCTTTCTTT
>once|TRBD1|TRBJ1-3|TRBV28
CASSSNRGPGNTIYF
TGTGCCAGCAGTTCTAACAGGGGGCCGGGAAACACCATATATTTT
>NA|NA|TRBJ2-5|TRBV2
CASTPLRIQETQYF
TGTGCCAGCACCCCTTTAAGGATTCAAGAGACCCAGTACTTC
>NA|TRBD1|TRBJ2-2|TRBV5-4
CASRAGTGNTGELFF
TGTGCCAGCAGGGCCGGGACAGGGAACACCGGGGAGCTGTTTTTT
>NA|TRBD1|TRBJ1-1|TRBV28
CASSQPQGVAFF
TGTGCCAGCAGCCAACCTCAGGGGGTTGCTTTCTTT
>NA|NA|TRBJ2-7|TRBV5-5
CASSLSSGAYEQYF
TGTGCCAGCAGCTTGTCGAGTGGGGCTTACGAGCAGTACTTC
>NA|TRBD2|TRBJ2-7|TRBV7-2
CASTFFSGRAHEQYF
TGTGCCAGCACCTTTTTTAGCGGGAGGGCCCACGAGCAGTACTTC
>NA|NA|TRBJ2-1|TRBV28
CASSPPARREQFF
TGTGCCAGCAGCCCACCGGCGAGACGAGAGCAGTTCTTC
>NA|NA|TRBJ1-2|TRBV6-5
CASSPRESFYGYTF
TGTGCCAGCAGCCCAAGGGAGAGCTTCTATGGCTACACCTTC
>once|NA|TRBJ1-2|TRBV10-1
CASSESGAGVKNYGYTF
TGCGCCAGCAGTGAGTCGGGGGCAGGGGTAAAAAACTATGGCTACACCTTC
>NA|NA|TRBJ1-2|TRBV6-5
CASSYEQTYGYTF
TGTGCCAGCAGTTACGAGCAGACCTATGGCTACACCTTC
>NA|NA|TRBJ2-5|TRBV2
CASSVGQETQYF
TGTGCCAGCAGTGTGGGGCAAGAGACCCAGTACTTC
>once|NA|TRBJ1-6|TRBV25-1
CASSAGTENSPLHF
TGTGCCAGCAGTGCCGGGACGGAGAATTCACCCCTCCACTTT
>NA|NA|TRBJ1-4|TRBV4-1
CASRGLTTNEKLFF
TGCGCCAGCAGAGGCCTGACAACTAATGAAAAACTGTTTTTT
>NA|TRBD1|TRBJ2-2|TRBV5-6
CASSFWTGQGIRGTGELFF
TGTGCCAGCAGCTTTTGGACCGGACAGGGGATAAGGGGCACCGGGGAGCTGTTTTTT
>NA|NA|TRBJ2-7|TRBV28
CASSLIARSPSNEQYF
TGTGCCAGCAGTTTAATAGCGCGGAGCCCCTCAAACGAGCAGTACTTC
>NA|TRBD1|TRBJ1-4|TRBV29-1
CSVQQGSTNEKLFF
TGCAGCGTCCAACAGGGGTCAACTAATGAAAAACTGTTTTTT
>NA|NA|TRBJ1-3|TRBV18
CASSPPGTGNTIYF
TGTGCCAGCTCACCACCAGGGACTGGAAACACCATATATTTT
>NA|NA|TRBJ1-4|TRBV18
CASSPGRNEKLFF
TGTGCCAGCTCACCAGGGCGAAATGAAAAACTGTTTTTT
>NA|TRBD1|TRBJ1-4|TRBV28
CASSQDRAVNEKLFF
TGTGCCAGCAGTCAAGACAGGGCAGTGAATGAAAAACTGTTTTTT
>NA|NA|TRBJ1-2|TRBV6-5
CASDRGYGYTF
TGTGCCAGCGACCGGGGCTATGGCTACACCTTC
>once|NA|TRBJ1-1|TRBV29-1
CSVSRTVGDTEAFF
TGCAGCGTTAGCCGGACAGTTGGGGACACTGAAGCTTTCTTT
>NA|TRBD1|TRBJ1-1|TRBV7-3
CASSPGQGRYTEAFF
TGTGCCAGCAGCCCGGGACAGGGCCGGTACACTGAAGCTTTCTTT
>once|NA|TRBJ2-4|TRBV21-1
CASSSRLSPKNIQYF
TGTGCCAGCAGCTCCCGTTTGAGCCCCAAAAACATTCAGTACTTC
>once|NA|TRBJ1-2|TRBV11-2
CASSSTTASISGYTF
TGTGCCAGCAGCTCGACGACAGCGTCCATATCCGGCTACACCTTC
>NA|TRBD1|TRBJ1-4|TRBV10-2
CASSERGTGAEKLFF
TGCGCCAGCAGTGAACGTGGGACAGGGGCTGAAAAACTGTTTTTT
>once|NA|TRBJ1-6|TRBV19
CASSQRSSYNSPLHF
TGTGCCAGTAGTCAGAGGAGCTCCTATAATTCACCCCTCCACTTT
>once|TRBD2|TRBJ2-1|TRBV3-1/TRBV3-2
CASSPLAGGYNEQFF
TGTGCCAGCAGCCCTCTAGCGGGAGGATACAATGAGCAGTTCTTC
>NA|NA|TRBJ2-2|TRBV27
CASSLATVNTGELFF
TGTGCCAGCAGTTTAGCGACAGTCAACACCGGGGAGCTGTTTTTT
>few|NA|TRBJ2-7|TRBV4-1
CASSQDRGTFEQYF
TGCGCCAGCAGCCAAGATCGAGGTACCTTCGAGCAGTACTTC
>NA|NA|TRBJ1-2|TRBV5-1
CASSLDLANYGYTF
TGCGCCAGCAGCTTGGATCTAGCTAACTATGGCTACACCTTC
>once|NA|TRBJ2-2|TRBV28
CASSFWVAGSNTGELFF
TGTGCCAGCAGTTTTTGGGTCGCGGGGTCAAACACCGGGGAGCTGTTTTTT
>NA|TRBD2|TRBJ2-7|TRBV28
CASSKLAGAFYEQYF
TGTGCCAGCAGCAAACTAGCGGGAGCCTTCTACGAGCAGTACTTC
>NA|NA|TRBJ1-1|TRBV6-2/TRBV6-3
CASSYGTTLAFF
TGTGCCAGCAGTTACGGGACAACTCTCGCTTTCTTT
>once|NA|TRBJ2-1|TRBV6-5
CASSYSTDRGEQFF
TGTGCCAGCAGTTACTCGACAGACCGGGGTGAGCAGTTCTTC
>once|NA|TRBJ2-1|TRBV5-1
CASSLGDGAYNEQFF
TGCGCCAGCAGCTTGGGGGACGGTGCCTACAATGAGCAGTTCTTC
>once|TRBD1|TRBJ1-4|TRBV5-1
CASSFRQGADEKLFF
TGCGCCAGCAGCTTTCGACAGGGGGCGGATGAAAAACTGTTTTTT
>few|NA|TRBJ2-3|TRBV4-3
CASSQDRGIRGTDTQYF
TGCGCCAGCAGCCAAGATCGGGGGATTAGGGGCACAGATACGCAGTATTTT